These 19 T cell receptor beta chains were all obtained from the same sample, sequenced in a study of beta chain features in type 1 diabetes (dated by TCRdb to 2017 to 2018). The library was built by means of the immunoSEQ multiplex PCR assay. The High Capacity cDNA Reverse Transcription Kit was used to reverse transcribe all of the isolated RNA, meaning that expressed TCRB transcripts were what got sequenced. TCRdb re-hosts the immuneACCESS table, in-frame sequences only. Its copies lack some clones; in the studies checked, an unresolved V gene accounts for under half of them, and the cause for the rest is not known. The sample includes under 950,000 clones, with about a sixth observed a single time. The top ten clones comprise 0.023% of the sample. Sample: naive CD4+ T cells from blood. This specimen's cell subset or site label, interpreted: true naive CD4+ T cells. All receptors come from a woman under 30 in good health.

In regard to this clone: The sample holds other DNA sequences that translate to the same CDR3. The V call is TRBV7-6, the J call TRBJ2-2; 7 bases map to TRBD2. The CDR3 is 15 amino acids. Germline CDR1 SGHVS, CDR2 FNYEAQ. J lost 2 bases, V lost 2 bases, and 2 bases had no gene match. CDR3 sequence reads: CASSLLAANTGELFF. The CDR3 bases are TGTGCCAGCAGCTTACTAGCGGCAAACACCGGGGAGCTGTTTTTT. The complete variable domain, with remaining parts taken from reference TRBV7-6 and TRBJ2-2, reads GAGVSQSPRYKVTKRGQDVALRCDPISGHVSLYWYRQALGQGPEFLTYFNYEAQQDKSGLPNDRFSAERPEGSISTLTIQRTEQRDSAMYRCASSLLAANTGELFFGEGSRLTVL.

The V gene is TRBV7-9, the J gene TRBJ2-7; D call uncertain. Looked up from germline, CDR1 is SEHNR and CDR2 is FQNEAQ (reference sequence). This CDR3 has 13 residues. The V end was cut by 5 bases, the J end by 3 bases, with 11 bases between. Here the CDR3 DNA reads TGTGCCAGCAGCCCTACCTCTAGCTACGAGCAGTACTTC. Amino acid sequence: CASSPTSSYEQYF.

J is TRBJ2-3 and V is TRBV5-6, with D unclear. Germline CDR1 SGHDT, CDR2 YYEEEE. The CDR3 is 15 amino acids. Trimming took 0 bases from V and 8 from J, leaving 16 bases between them. CDR3 sequence: CASSLGLPELITQYF. CDR3 nucleotides: TGTGCCAGCAGCTTGGGACTCCCCGAGCTAATTACGCAGTATTTT. Combining the CDR3 with reference TRBV5-6 and TRBJ2-3 gives the whole variable domain DAGVTQSPTHLIKTRGQQVTLRCSPKSGHDTVSWYQQALGQGPQFIFQYYEEEERQRGNFPDRFSGHQFPNYSSELNVNALLLGDSALYLCASSLGLPELITQYFGPGTRLTVL.

This clone has a handful of counts. The J gene is TRBJ2-7, the V gene TRBV5-4; a possible D gene is TRBD1 (5 bases). CDR1 is SGHNT, CDR2 YYREEE, per germline (reference sequence). The CDR3 totals 13 residues. The V end was cut by 4 bases, the J end by 2 bases, with 10 bases between. Here the CDR3 reads CASSTGRAYEQYF. The CDR3 nucleotides are TGTGCCAGCAGCACAGGACGGGCCTACGAGCAGTACTTC.

V and J are TRBV18 and TRBJ1-1; D gene ambiguous. Trimming pared 5 bases from V and 1 base from J, leaving 8 bases between. The CDR3 spans 13 residues. Germline CDR1 reads KGHSH; CDR2 reads LQKENI. In DNA, the CDR3 is TGTGCCAGCTCAAAGTCAGAGAACACTGAAGCTTTCTTT. Protein: CASSKSENTEAFF.

The table lists this clone with a few counts. V is TRBV4-3 and J is TRBJ2-2, with D possibly being TRBD2 (6 bases). V lost 1 base, J lost 0 bases, and 12 bases lay in between. This CDR3 is built from 17 residues. Germline lookup yields CDR1 LGHNA and CDR2 YSLEER. This CDR3 is CASSQASANANTGELFF. The CDR3 nucleotides are TGCGCCAGCAGCCAAGCTAGCGCTAACGCGAACACCGGGGAGCTGTTTTTT.

On this clone: In the same sample, other DNA sequences code for this CDR3. The chain recombines TRBV7-9 with TRBJ2-5, with D maybe TRBD2 (6 bases). Germline lookup yields CDR1 SEHNR and CDR2 FQNEAQ (reference sequence). The CDR3 runs 11 residues. V lost 3 bases and J 7 bases, leaving 6 bases between the germline ends. Written as DNA, the CDR3 is TGTGCCAGCAGCTTGGGGGGGACCCAGTACTTC. Its protein is CASSLGGTQYF. The full variable domain, completed using reference TRBV7-9 and TRBJ2-5, is DTGVSQNPRHKITKRGQNVTFRCDPISEHNRLYWYRQTLGQGPEFLTYFQNEAQLEKSRLLSDRFSAERPKGSFSTLEIQRTEQGDSAMYLCASSLGGTQYFGPGTRLLVL.

The chain employs TRBV4-3 and TRBJ2-3; 12 bases are shared with TRBD2. V dropped 5 bases and J dropped 3; count of bases not matched to a gene: 9. The CDR3 has 17 amino acids. Germline V gene lookup returns CDR1 LGHNA and CDR2 YSLEER. The CDR3 DNA reads as TGCGCCAGCAGCTCCCAAACGACTAGCGGGAGAACAGATACGCAGTATTTT. Translating gives CASSSQTTSGRTDTQYF.

V usage is TRBV21-1 and J usage is TRBJ2-7; whether TRBD2, the table's D call, matches the DNA was not checked. TRBV21-1 is reported as a pseudogene. This CDR3 has 15 amino acids. The chain's CDR3 is CASSSFAGNSYEQYF. The CDR3 region has the DNA TGTGCCAGCAGTTCATTCGCGGGCAACTCCTACGAGCAGTACTTC.

The chain recombines TRBV10-3 with TRBJ2-1, with TRBD2 matching over 11 bases. The CDR3 loop spans 16 amino acids. Germline V gene sequence: CDR1 ENHRY, CDR2 SYGVKD. The J segment lost 6 bases and the V segment lost 3 bases, leaving 7 bases of the junction unmatched. CDR3 nucleotides: TGTGCCATCAGTGAATCACTAGCGGGAGATGCCAATGAGCAGTTCTTC. Translated, it gives CAISESLAGDANEQFF.

This clone was seen only a few times. The chain is built from TRBV7-9 and TRBJ2-5; 8 bases fit TRBD2. V lost 5 bases, J lost 4 bases, and 3 bases stayed unmatched. The germline V gene encodes CDR1 SEHNR and CDR2 FQNEAQ (reference sequence). CDR3 length equals 13 residues. The CDR3, as DNA: TGTGCCAGCAGCCAGACTAGCGCAGAGACCCAGTACTTC. Amino acid sequence: CASSQTSAETQYF.

This clone was counted a few times. This chain connects TRBV4-2 to TRBJ2-1, with 7 bases matching TRBD2. V dropped 5 bases and J dropped 7; count of bases not matched to a gene: 11. The CDR3 consists of 15 residues. CDR1 is LGHNA, CDR2 YNFKEQ, per germline. CDR3: CASSSRIAGENEQFF. For the CDR3, the DNA is TGTGCCAGCAGCTCCCGGATAGCGGGTGAAAATGAGCAGTTCTTC.

This clone showed up just a few times. The J gene is TRBJ1-1, the V gene TRBV10-3; TRBD1 matches at 8 bases. CDR3 length: 14 amino acids. Germline CDR1 is ENHRY and CDR2 is SYGVKD. The trim removed 2 bases at V and 5 bases at J, leaving 4 bases unmatched. This CDR3 is CAISEAGGRTEAFF. DNA for the CDR3: TGTGCCATCAGTGAGGCAGGGGGCAGGACTGAAGCTTTCTTT.

This chain joins TRBV2 and TRBJ2-5, with 11 bases lining up with TRBD1. Germline trimming cut 10 bases from V and 9 bases from J; bases unmatched to any gene: 13. The CDR3 runs 14 residues. CDR1 is SNHLY, CDR2 FYNNEI, per germline. CDR3 DNA: TGTGCCACCCAAGGGGGACAGGGGGATTGGGCCCAGTACTTC. Amino acids: CATQGGQGDWAQYF.

This clone was recorded a few times. The DNA for the CDR3 is TGTGCCAGCGCAAGCGGGGACTTCCAAGAGACCCAGTACTTC. Translating gives CASASGDFQETQYF. The chain carries TRBV19 and TRBJ2-5, with 7 positions matching TRBD2. V gave up 9 bases and J gave up 1 base; unmatched junction bases: 8. The germline V gene encodes CDR1 LNHDA and CDR2 SQIVND (reference sequence). The CDR3 extends over 14 amino acids.

This clone was counted a few times. The V call is TRBV6-1, the J call TRBJ1-5, with D possibly being TRBD1 (6 bases). Trimming took 2 bases from V and 2 from J, leaving 10 bases between them. The CDR3 is made up of 15 amino acids. Germline assignment: CDR1 MNHNS and CDR2 SASEGT. The CDR3 loop is CASSESGGRNQPQHF. The CDR3 DNA reads TGTGCCAGCAGTGAAAGCGGGGGGCGCAATCAGCCCCAGCATTTT.

The chain joins TRBV7-2 to TRBJ1-3; TRBD1 matches at 9 bases. This CDR3 comprises 15 residues. Germline V gene sequence: CDR1 SGHTA, CDR2 FQGNSA. Trimming removed 3 bases from V and 4 bases from J; junction bases left unmatched: 4. DNA of the CDR3: TGTGCCAGCAGCTTGGGACAGGGCCCCGGAAACACCATATATTTT. It translates to CASSLGQGPGNTIYF.

The chain combines TRBV10-3 with TRBJ1-5; possible D gene TRBD1, 5 bases. Germline V CDR1 and CDR2: ENHRY, SYGVKD. There are 15 residues in the CDR3. The ends were cut back, 4 bases at V and 4 bases at J, with 14 bases in the middle. The CDR3 DNA is TGTGCCATCAGTGCCGGGGAGGGACTAAATCAGCCCCAGCATTTT. This gives the protein CAISAGEGLNQPQHF.

This clone was seen a few times. The rearrangement uses TRBV10-3 and TRBJ2-7; 11 bases match TRBD1. V dropped 2 bases and J dropped 7; count of bases not matched to a gene: 7. The CDR3 extends over 15 amino acids. Germline CDR1 and CDR2: ENHRY and SYGVKD. CDR3 DNA sequence: TGTGCCATCAGTGAGGGTGGACAGGGGGCTTGGGAGCAGTACTTC. Its protein is CAISEGGQGAWEQYF.